Listed below are T cell receptor beta chains from one sample, sequenced in a study of CD8+CD57+ T cells in acquired aplastic anemia. TCRdb used MiXCR to reprocess the reads, holding one entry per CDR3 protein. The sample yields roughly 500,000 distinct CDR3 sequences, 25% to 40% seen once. Sequenced: sorted CD4+, CD8+, or CD8+CD57+ T cells (not recorded which) from PBMCs. The receptors come from a human donor with aplastic anemia. Each CDR3 is given with its conserved first and last residue. D genes are given only for firm matches. Clone size, where shown, is once, few, many, or a class for clones that have expanded.

v_gene	d_gene	abundance	j_gene	CDR3aa	CDR3nt
TRBV19	.	many	TRBJ1-2	CASQMRRDQGNYGYTF	TGTGCCAGTCAGATGAGACGCGATCAGGGTAACTATGGCTACACCTTC
TRBV11-2	TRBD1	.	TRBJ2-6	CASRRPGQQRLGANVLTF	TGTGCCAGCAGACGTCCGGGACAGCAGCGCCTTGGGGCCAACGTCCTGACTTTC
TRBV25-1	.	.	TRBJ1-6	CASSLGFPNSPLHF	TGTGCCAGCAGTTTGGGTTTCCCCAATTCACCCCTCCACTTT
TRBV10-3	.	few	TRBJ2-1	CATDRDTYNEQFF	TGTGCCACCGACCGGGACACCTACAATGAGCAGTTCTTC
TRBV19	.	many	TRBJ1-5	CASSRTNQPQHF	TGTGCCAGTAGTAGAACGAATCAGCCCCAGCATTTT
TRBV19	TRBD1	.	TRBJ2-5	CASSLVTGGRETQYF	TGTGCCAGTAGTTTAGTGACAGGGGGCAGGGAGACCCAGTACTTC
TRBV20-1	.	.	TRBJ1-3	CSAGDSFGNTIYF	TGCAGTGCTGGAGACAGTTTTGGAAACACCATATATTTT
TRBV7-3	.	.	TRBJ2-2	CASSRTSFPGELFF	TGTGCCAGCAGCAGGACCTCATTCCCCGGGGAGCTGTTTTTT
TRBV10-3	TRBD1	many	TRBJ2-7	CASTVTGVWYEQYF	TGTGCCAGCACGGTGACAGGGGTTTGGTACGAGCAGTACTTC
TRBV11-1	TRBD1	.	TRBJ2-7	CASSLVQGVLQAGEQYF	TGTGCCAGCAGCTTAGTACAGGGGGTCTTGCAAGCCGGCGAGCAGTACTTC
TRBV19	TRBD1	many	TRBJ2-5	CASSRGGQGQETQYF	TGTGCCAGTAGTAGGGGGGGACAGGGGCAAGAGACCCAGTACTTC
TRBV20-1	.	.	TRBJ1-1	CSALGAGATNTEAFF	TGCAGTGCACTAGGAGCCGGGGCAACGAACACTGAAGCTTTCTTT
TRBV20-1	.	.	TRBJ2-3	CSFQGASGLGDTQYF	TGCAGCTTCCAGGGGGCTAGCGGCCTTGGAGATACGCAGTATTTT
TRBV11-3	.	few	TRBJ1-1	CASSFSIDTEAFF	TGTGCCAGCAGCTTTTCCATCGACACTGAAGCTTTCTTT
TRBV6-5	TRBD1	few	TRBJ1-5	CASSYAGGRSQPQHF	TGTGCCAGCAGTTACGCAGGGGGCAGGAGTCAGCCCCAGCATTTT
TRBV9	.	many	TRBJ1-6	CASSPLVDSPLHF	TGTGCCAGCAGCCCGTTAGTTGATTCACCCCTCCACTTT
TRBV7-2	.	few	TRBJ2-7	CASSLAGWVEQYF	TGTGCCAGCAGCTTAGCGGGATGGGTAGAGCAGTACTTC
TRBV7-2	.	.	TRBJ1-2	CASSLESGDGYTF	TGTGCCAGCAGCTTAGAGTCAGGGGATGGCTACACCTTC
TRBV20-1	.	.	TRBJ1-4	CSAAQLGPTNEKLFF	TGCAGTGCTGCCCAGCTGGGACCGACTAATGAAAAACTGTTTTTT
TRBV2	TRBD1	.	TRBJ2-1	CASSYSRTGLREQFF	TGTGCCAGCAGTTACTCACGGACAGGGTTGCGTGAGCAGTTCTTC
TRBV19	TRBD1	many	TRBJ2-7	CASSGDRAYEQYF	TGTGCCAGTAGTGGGGACAGGGCCTACGAGCAGTACTTC
TRBV24-1	.	many	TRBJ2-1	CATSDFFGHEQFF	TGTGCCACCAGTGATTTCTTTGGTCATGAGCAGTTCTTC
TRBV2	.	few	TRBJ2-4	CASSDTWASIGNIQYF	TGTGCCAGCAGCGACACCTGGGCCTCGATAGGAAACATTCAGTACTTC
TRBV7-3	.	.	TRBJ2-5	CASSTSDQETQYF	TGTGCCAGCAGCACCTCGGACCAAGAGACCCAGTACTTC
TRBV25-1	TRBD1	.	TRBJ1-2	CASSENRGEIPLYGYTF	TGCGCCAGCAGTGAAAACAGGGGGGAAATCCCGCTGTATGGCTACACCTTC
TRBV7-9	TRBD2	.	TRBJ2-3	CASIGGGAIDTQYF	TGTGCCAGCATTGGCGGGGGGGCCATAGATACGCAGTATTTT
TRBV12-5	TRBD1	few	TRBJ2-1	CASGLPRTGIEQFF	TGTGCTAGTGGTTTGCCCCGGACAGGGATTGAGCAGTTCTTC
TRBV7-9	.	.	TRBJ2-1	CASRETSLNEQFF	TGTGCCAGCAGAGAGACATCCCTTAATGAGCAGTTCTTC
TRBV20-1	.	.	TRBJ1-2	CSARDSGSTNYGYTF	TGCAGTGCTAGAGATTCAGGCAGCACTAACTATGGCTACACCTTC
TRBV19	TRBD1	.	TRBJ1-5	CASSPWTGDQPQHF	TGTGCCAGTAGTCCCTGGACAGGGGACCAGCCCCAGCATTTT
TRBV12-3/TRBV12-4	TRBD2	many	TRBJ2-1	CASSPSGSSYNEQFF	TGTGCTAGCAGCCCTAGCGGGAGCTCCTACAATGAGCAGTTCTTC
TRBV5-1	TRBD2	.	TRBJ2-7	CASGFSSGRRNEQYF	TGCGCCAGCGGCTTTTCTAGCGGGAGGAGAAACGAGCAGTACTTC
TRBV5-1	.	few	TRBJ1-2	CASSLADRGYGYTF	TGCGCCAGCAGCTTGGCGGATCGGGGGTATGGCTACACCTTC
TRBV3-1	.	.	TRBJ1-4	CASGNEKLFF	TGTGCCAGTGGGAATGAAAAACTGTTTTTT
TRBV7-9	.	few	TRBJ2-7	CASSLGSGWSYEQYF	TGTGCCAGCAGCTTAGGGTCAGGGTGGTCCTACGAGCAGTACTTC
TRBV7-6	.	.	TRBJ2-7	CASSLQGGYEQYF	TGTGCCAGCAGCTTACAGGGGGGGTACGAGCAGTACTTC
TRBV7-8	TRBD1	many	TRBJ1-6	CASSPPGGNSPLHF	TGTGCCAGCAGCCCCCCAGGGGGTAATTCACCCCTCCACTTT
TRBV25-1	TRBD1	few	TRBJ2-5	CASSLAHQQGARRETQYF	TGTGCCAGCAGCTTAGCCCATCAACAGGGGGCAAGAAGAGAGACCCAGTACTTC
TRBV15	TRBD1	.	TRBJ1-1	CATSRESGQGNEAFF	TGTGCCACCAGCAGAGAATCCGGACAGGGGAATGAAGCTTTCTTT
TRBV30	.	few	TRBJ1-5	CAWSTVVTAVSYSNQPQHF	TGTGCCTGGAGCACTGTAGTGACGGCCGTTTCCTATAGCAATCAGCCCCAGCATTTT
TRBV6-5	.	few	TRBJ1-2	CASSCDRNYGYTF	TGTGCCAGCAGTTGCGACCGAAACTATGGCTACACCTTC
TRBV4-1	.	few	TRBJ2-5	CASSGSDSVAQETQYF	TGCGCCAGCAGCGGGTCGGATAGCGTAGCCCAAGAGACCCAGTACTTC
TRBV2	TRBD2	many	TRBJ2-7	CASNLLAGGPKDF	TGTGCCAGCAACCTACTAGCGGGGGGGCCCAAGGACTTC
TRBV19	TRBD2	many	TRBJ2-1	CASSTGLDNEQFF	TGTGCCAGTAGTACCGGACTAGACAATGAGCAGTTCTTC
TRBV2	TRBD2	.	TRBJ2-2	CASSPMGGLGNTGELFF	TGTGCCAGCAGCCCGATGGGTGGACTAGGTAACACCGGGGAGCTGTTTTTT
TRBV4-3	.	many	TRBJ2-3	CASIRDLGSPDTQYF	TGCGCCAGTATACGGGACCTCGGGAGTCCAGATACGCAGTATTTT
TRBV20-1	.	many	TRBJ1-2	CSASNPGLHYGYTF	TGCAGTGCTAGTAACCCGGGACTTCACTATGGCTACACCTTC
TRBV29-1	.	many	TRBJ2-7	CSVVVGPTYEQYF	TGCAGCGTTGTTGTGGGCCCCACCTACGAGCAGTACTTC
TRBV7-9	.	once	TRBJ2-7	CASKGFLYEQYF	TGTGCCAGCAAGGGGTTCCTCTACGAGCAGTACTTC